The T cell receptor (beta chain) described here comes from a study of T cell responses to AZD1222 COVID-19 vaccine. Study results and caveats: Mostly white British, mostly female donors; authors suggested clonal diversity may be underestimated. Seropositivity was recorded at baseline in only 6 or 7 AZD1222 recipients.

Assay used: immunoSEQ multiplex PCR; TCRdb lists only in-frame clones, some missing. The sample holds tens of thousands of clones, about 74% seen once. Germline CDR1 is WSHSY and CDR2 is SAAADI. CDR3 size: 15 residues. With 0 bases removed from V and 6 bases from J, the gap between germline ends came to 14 bases. With regard to this clone: What it binds is unknown.

This clonotype was obtained from an adult in good health. This specimen was peripheral blood, taken on day 0 of AZD1222 vaccination. The chain has TRBV10-2 and TRBJ1-2; D ambiguous. CDR3 sequence reads: CASSESKVLSHGYTF. DNA for the CDR3: TGCGCCAGCAGTGAGTCGAAAGTATTGTCCCATGGCTACACCTTC.